The rows below give T cell receptor beta chains drawn from one sample of a study of T cells after yellow fever vaccination. MiXCR, applied by TCRdb to the 5' RACE reads, yields one record per CDR3 protein. This repertoire shows some 160,000 distinct CDR3 sequences, 6% to 7.5% found once; its top ten account for more than 2%. This specimen consisted of CD4+ T cells sorted from PBMCs, obtained 4 to 6 days after the first yellow fever vaccination. These receptors all come from a young man who received the YFV17D yellow fever vaccine. CDR3s include the opening cysteine and the closing phenylalanine or tryptophan. The D gene is left open where the match is weak. The size entry is marked missing in some rows and otherwise reads once, few, many or a size class.

TRBV20-1	many	.	TRBJ2-5	TGCAGTGCCCGGACACTTAGCCAAGAGACCCAGTACTTC	CSARTLSQETQYF
TRBV23-1	.	.	TRBJ2-3	TGCGCCAGCAGTCAATCCCCCCAGTATTTT	CASSQSPQYF
TRBV29-1	.	.	TRBJ2-3	TGCAGCGTTGAAGGGAGCGATCGCACAGATACGCAGTATTTT	CSVEGSDRTDTQYF
TRBV20-1	many	TRBD2	TRBJ2-5	TGCAGTGCTAGAGATAGTAGGACTAGCCAAGAGACCCAGTACTTC	CSARDSRTSQETQYF
TRBV5-6	many	.	TRBJ2-5	TGTGCCAGCAGCTTTGGTGGGGTGGAGACCCAGTACTTC	CASSFGGVETQYF
TRBV11-2	.	.	TRBJ1-1	TGTGCCAGCAGCCGGCCCGGGGGAGGGACTGAAGCTTTCTTT	CASSRPGGGTEAFF
TRBV7-2	few	.	TRBJ1-6	TGTGCCAGCAGCTTAGGGGGCGAAGGCGGCTCACCCCTCCACTTT	CASSLGGEGGSPLHF
TRBV5-4	many	.	TRBJ1-1	TGTGCCAGCAGCATACAGGGGAACACTGAAGCTTTCTTT	CASSIQGNTEAFF
TRBV12-5	many	.	TRBJ2-3	TGTGCTAGTGGTTTGCAGGGGGGAACAGATACGCAGTATTTT	CASGLQGGTDTQYF
TRBV24-1	many	.	TRBJ2-2	TGTGCCACCAGTGATTTGCAAGGTCGGCCTGAAGCCGGGGAGCTGTTTTTT	CATSDLQGRPEAGELFF
TRBV5-5	many	.	TRBJ1-6	TGTGCCAGCAGCTTGGGCCACGTCTCCCGTGGATATAATTCACCCCTCCACTTT	CASSLGHVSRGYNSPLHF
TRBV5-1	few	.	TRBJ1-1	TGCGCCAGCAGCTTGGCCTCCGGGACACCGAGGGAGGCTTTCTTT	CASSLASGTPREAFF
TRBV5-1	.	TRBD1	TRBJ1-4	TGCGCCAGCAGCGACAGGGGGCGAGAAGAAAAACTGTTTTTT	CASSDRGREEKLFF
TRBV5-1	medium-sized	.	TRBJ2-2	TGCGCCAGCAGCTTGGCGTCCACCGGGGAGCTGTTTTTT	CASSLASTGELFF
TRBV7-9	many	TRBD1	TRBJ2-7	TGTGCCAGCAGCCCCGGGACAGGGTACGAGCAGTACTTC	CASSPGTGYEQYF
TRBV5-1	.	TRBD2	TRBJ2-1	TGCGCCAGCAGCTTTGGCGGGGGGCCATTCGATGAGCAGTTCTTC	CASSFGGGPFDEQFF
TRBV9	.	.	TRBJ1-2	TGTGCCAGCAGCGTAGTCCCAGACACCGTAAGTGGCTACACCTTC	CASSVVPDTVSGYTF
TRBV20-1	few	.	TRBJ2-5	TGCAGTGCTCATCCTCGGGCAGGAAACCAAGAGACCCAGTACTTC	CSAHPRAGNQETQYF
TRBV19	.	.	TRBJ2-7	TGTGCCAGTAGTGGACACCTTGGGGAGCAGTACTTC	CASSGHLGEQYF
TRBV6-1	many	.	TRBJ2-5	TGTGCCAGCAGTGACCCGGGACATGCAGAGACCCAGTACTTC	CASSDPGHAETQYF
TRBV7-2	many	.	TRBJ2-3	TGTGCCAGCGGCCGGGGGGCCAGCACAGATACGCAGTATTTT	CASGRGASTDTQYF
TRBV4-2	many	TRBD2	TRBJ2-7	TGTGCCAGCAGCCAAGATACTAGCGGGGGGACGGGTACTTACGAGCAGTACTTC	CASSQDTSGGTGTYEQYF
TRBV15	many	.	TRBJ2-5	TGTGCCACCAGCAGAGATCAGGGGACCCAGTACTTC	CATSRDQGTQYF
TRBV7-2	many	.	TRBJ2-7	TGTGCCAGCAGCTTAGACCACCCCTACGAGCAGTACTTC	CASSLDHPYEQYF
TRBV5-1	many	.	TRBJ2-1	TGCGCCAGCAGCGCAAGAGATAGCTCCTACAATGAGCAGTTCTTC	CASSARDSSYNEQFF
TRBV12-3/TRBV12-4	many	.	TRBJ2-7	TGTGCCAGCAGTTTAGTTGGGACATACTACGAGCAGTACTTC	CASSLVGTYYEQYF
TRBV7-3	few	.	TRBJ2-3	TGTGCCAGCAGCTCATCCGGGGGTACGCAGTATTTT	CASSSSGGTQYF